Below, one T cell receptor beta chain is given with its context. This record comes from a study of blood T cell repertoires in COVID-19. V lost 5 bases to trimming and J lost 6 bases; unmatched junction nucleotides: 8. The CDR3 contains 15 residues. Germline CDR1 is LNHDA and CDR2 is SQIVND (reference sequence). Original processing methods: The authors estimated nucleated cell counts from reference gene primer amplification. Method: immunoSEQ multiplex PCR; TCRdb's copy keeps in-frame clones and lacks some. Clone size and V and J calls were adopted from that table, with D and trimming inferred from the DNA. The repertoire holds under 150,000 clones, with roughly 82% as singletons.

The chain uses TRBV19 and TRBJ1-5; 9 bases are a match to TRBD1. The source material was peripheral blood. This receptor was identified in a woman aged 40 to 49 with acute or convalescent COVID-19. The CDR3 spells CASSRDRDRRQPQHF. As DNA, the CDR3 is TGTGCCAGTAGTCGGGACAGGGACCGACGTCAGCCCCAGCATTTT.